Following are 23 T cell receptor beta chains from one sample sequenced in a study of vaccination effects on CD4 cells after COVID-19. Antigen-specific CD4+ T cells were first expanded with viral peptide pools by the ViraFEST assay and only then sequenced. With more than 9 days of culture completed, CD4+ T cells were isolated. This individual contracted SARS-CoV-2 between March and December 2020, as verified by PCR. Assay used: immunoSEQ multiplex PCR; TCRdb lists only in-frame clones, some missing. The data show roughly 70,000 clones, over 65% seen once. Their antigens are not known. The sample here was CD4+ T cells from PBMCs cultured with HIV peptides, taken before COVID-19 vaccination. The subset is: HIV-1 Nef peptide pool negative control/reference culture. All receptors derive from a human donor who had a prior SARS-CoV-2 infection.

The chain is built from TRBV7-2 and TRBJ2-1; D is ambiguous. This CDR3 is built from 11 residues. Germline CDR1 and CDR2: SGHTA and FQGNSA. V was pared by 1 base and J by 9 bases, with 4 bases between. The chain's CDR3 is CASSLGGEQFF. For the CDR3, the DNA is TGTGCCAGCAGCTTAGGGGGTGAGCAGTTCTTC.

This chain links TRBV12-3 or TRBV12-4 with TRBJ2-3, with D uncertain. The CDR3 consists of 13 residues. V was pared by 7 bases and J by 8 bases, with 16 bases between. CDR3 bases: TGTGCCAGCACTCCCTCCGGTGCAGGTACGCAGTATTTT. Amino acid sequence: CASTPSGAGTQYF.

This clone was counted a few times. V is TRBV7-3 and J is TRBJ2-1, with TRBD1 identical over 9 bases. CDR1 is SGHTA, CDR2 FQGTGA, per germline. There are 14 residues in the CDR3. The ends lost 5 bases at V and 8 bases at J; junction bases unmatched: 7. The CDR3 coding sequence is TGTGCCAGCAGCAAAAGCCGGACAGGGGATGAGCAGTTCTTC. It specifies CASSKSRTGDEQFF. The variable domain in full, completed from reference TRBV7-3 and TRBJ2-1, reads GAGVSQTPSNKVTEKGKYVELRCDPISGHTALYWYRQSLGQGPEFLIYFQGTGAADDSGLPNDRFFAVRPEGSVSTLKIQRTERGDSAVYLCASSKSRTGDEQFFGPGTRLTVL.

The gene calls are TRBV9 and TRBJ2-1; D may be TRBD1 (5 bases). The germline gives CDR1 SGDLS, CDR2 YYNGEE. This CDR3 spans 15 amino acids. V was clipped by 1 base and J by 1 base, with 9 bases between them. The CDR3: CASSVLGDSYNEQFF. The CDR3 DNA reads TGTGCCAGCAGCGTACTAGGGGATTCCTACAATGAGCAGTTCTTC.

The chain links TRBV5-4 to TRBJ2-5, with 15 bases matching TRBD2. The V and J ends lost 4 bases and 5 bases, in that order; junction bases with no gene match: 6. CDR3 length: 16 amino acids. The germline CDR1 and CDR2 sequences are SGHNT and YYREEE (reference sequence). CDR3 in amino acids: CASSPGTSGGTETQYF. CDR3 bases: TGTGCCAGCAGCCCAGGGACTAGCGGGGGGACGGAGACCCAGTACTTC.

The genes are TRBV5-1 and TRBJ2-1, with 11 bases fitting TRBD2. Germline trimming cut 0 bases from V and 3 bases from J; bases unmatched to any gene: 8. Germline CDR1 reads SGHRS; CDR2 reads YFSETQ. The CDR3 is 18 amino acids. CDR3 residues: CASSLGLAGGLFYNEQFF. The CDR3 DNA reads TGCGCCAGCAGCTTGGGATTAGCGGGGGGGCTATTCTACAATGAGCAGTTCTTC.

The J gene is TRBJ1-2, the V gene TRBV25-1, with 8 bases that match TRBD1. The CDR3 covers 15 residues. Unmatched junction bases numbered 7, after V lost 2 bases and J lost 5 bases. From germline, CDR1 is MGHDK and CDR2 SYGVNS. The CDR3 region has the DNA TGTGCCAGCAGTGAACGCCAGGACAGGGAATATGGCTACACCTTC. It is translated as CASSERQDREYGYTF.

The chain recombines TRBV2 with TRBJ1-5; the D gene is possibly TRBD1 (6 bases). Between the trimmed V and J ends, which lost 6 bases and 5 bases, there was a span of 20 bases. The CDR3 is 16 amino acids. The germline V gene has CDR1 SNHLY and CDR2 FYNNEI. CDR3 sequence: CASSGSGGGFDQPQHF. CDR3 nucleotide sequence: TGTGCCAGCAGCGGGTCGGGAGGGGGATTCGATCAGCCCCAGCATTTT. The full variable domain, rest sourced from reference TRBV2 and TRBJ1-5, is EPEVTQTPSHQVTQMGQEVILRCVPISNHLYFYWYRQILGQKVEFLVSFYNNEISEKSEIFDDQFSVERPDGSNFTLKIRSTKLEDSAMYFCASSGSGGGFDQPQHFGDGTRLSIL.

This clone was detected once. This chain joins TRBV27 and TRBJ1-6, with a possible D match to TRBD1 (6 bases). Trimming left V 0 bases short and J 7 bases short, with 13 bases between. The CDR3 sequence is 16 residues long. CDR1 is MNHEY and CDR2 is SMNVEV in the germline V gene (reference sequence). As DNA, the CDR3 is TGTGCCAGCAGTTTATCTTGGGACACAGAGAATTCACCCCTCCACTTT. This codes for CASSLSWDTENSPLHF.

CDR3 loop: CASSLFAGEDQPQHF. The CDR3 region has the DNA TGCGCCAGCAGCTTGTTTGCAGGGGAGGATCAGCCCCAGCATTTT. V usage is TRBV5-1 and J usage is TRBJ1-5; TRBD1 might be the D (6 bases). Germline V gene data show CDR1 as SGHRS and CDR2 as YFSETQ. V was clipped by 1 base and J by 5 bases, with 13 bases between them. The CDR3 extends over 15 amino acids.

The rearrangement joins TRBV3-1 (or the pseudogene TRBV3-2) to TRBJ1-2, with a possible D match to TRBD1 (5 bases). V gave up 1 base and J gave up 5 bases, with 17 bases separating them. This CDR3 contains 16 residues. CDR1 and CDR2 (germline): LGHDT, YNNKEL (reference sequence). The CDR3 DNA follows: TGTGCCAGCAGCCAAGGCCAGGGAGGGCTAGGGTATGGCTACACCTTC. Its protein product is CASSQGQGGLGYGYTF.

This clone showed up just a few times. The DNA of the CDR3 is TGTGCCAGCAAAAACAGGTGGACCGCAGATACGCAGTATTTT. Amino acid sequence: CASKNRWTADTQYF. The V and J genes are TRBV11-2 and TRBJ2-3, with D tentatively TRBD1 (5 bases). The V and J ends lost 7 bases and 4 bases respectively, with 15 bases between them. There are 14 residues in the CDR3. CDR1 is SGHAT and CDR2 is FQNNGV in the germline V gene.

The V and J genes are TRBV2 and TRBJ2-6, with D perhaps TRBD1 or TRBD2 (6 bases each). There are 15 residues in the CDR3. In germline, CDR1 is SNHLY, CDR2 FYNNEI. V was cut by 6 bases and J by 4 bases, with 13 bases left in between. CDR3: CASSQRGVGANVLTF. DNA for the CDR3: TGTGCCAGCAGCCAGAGGGGGGTCGGGGCCAACGTCCTGACTTTC. Looking up the rest from reference TRBV2 and TRBJ2-6 gives the full variable domain: EPEVTQTPSHQVTQMGQEVILRCVPISNHLYFYWYRQILGQKVEFLVSFYNNEISEKSEIFDDQFSVERPDGSNFTLKIRSTKLEDSAMYFCASSQRGVGANVLTFGAGSRLTVL.

CDR3 residues: CASSLMDRYNEQFF. DNA of the CDR3: TGTGCCAGCAGCTTAATGGACAGATACAATGAGCAGTTCTTC. The chain has TRBV7-9 and TRBJ2-1; perhaps TRBD1 as D (6 bases). The CDR3 has 14 amino acids. V lost 2 bases and J lost 4, with 9 bases in between. The germline gives CDR1 SEHNR, CDR2 FQNEAQ (reference sequence).

V usage is TRBV27 and J usage is TRBJ1-2; 8 bases match TRBD1. V lost 7 bases and J lost 2; bases outside the gene matches: 12. The CDR3 sequence is 16 residues long. Germline CDR1 and CDR2: MNHEY and SMNVEV (reference sequence). The CDR3: CASTKTGTGRNYGYTF. In DNA, the CDR3 is TGTGCCAGCACCAAAACCGGGACAGGACGGAACTATGGCTACACCTTC.

This rearrangement joins TRBV9 to TRBJ1-4, with 9 bases identical to TRBD1. The J segment lost 14 bases and the V segment lost 0 bases, leaving 8 bases of the junction unmatched. CDR3 length equals 14 residues. Germline CDR1 SGDLS, CDR2 YYNGEE. In DNA, the CDR3 is TGTGCCAGCAGCGTAGCCCCGGGACAGGGAGGGCTGTTTTTT. Protein: CASSVAPGQGGLFF.

The rearrangement uses TRBV6-5 and TRBJ2-5; TRBD1 agrees at 8 bases. The CDR3 runs to 12 residues. Germline CDR1 and CDR2: MNHEY and SVGAGI. The J segment lost 4 bases and the V segment lost 8 bases, leaving 3 bases of the junction unmatched. Here the CDR3 reads CASRTGGETQYF. The CDR3 DNA is TGTGCCAGCCGAACAGGGGGAGAGACCCAGTACTTC.

The V and J genes are TRBV9 and TRBJ1-3; D ambiguous. Trimming left V 0 bases short and J 0 bases short, with 7 bases between. Germline-derived CDR1 and CDR2 are SGDLS and YYNGEE. The CDR3 covers 15 residues. Here the CDR3 reads CASSVDYSSGNTIYF. CDR3 in DNA: TGTGCCAGCAGCGTAGATTACAGCTCTGGAAACACCATATATTTT.

Only a few counts were recorded for this clone. J is TRBJ1-5 and V is TRBV6-2 or TRBV6-3, with 7 bases matching TRBD1. The length of the CDR3 is 14 residues. CDR1 is MNHEY and CDR2 is SVGEGT in the germline V gene. V dropped 4 bases and J dropped 4; count of bases not matched to a gene: 4. The CDR3 region is CASSSTGTNQPQHF. DNA for the CDR3: TGTGCCAGCAGTTCGACAGGGACAAATCAGCCCCAGCATTTT.

This clone has ten or more counts. The chain uses TRBV11-3 and TRBJ1-3; D call uncertain. There are 13 residues in the CDR3. Between the trimmed V and J ends, which lost 4 bases and 2 bases, there was a span of 6 bases. Germline assignment: CDR1 SGHNT and CDR2 YENEEA. The CDR3 protein is CASSSLPGNTIYF. The DNA for the CDR3 is TGTGCCAGCAGCTCCTTACCTGGAAACACCATATATTTT.

This sequence joins TRBV7-2 and TRBJ2-7; D possibly corresponds to TRBD2 (5 bases). V lost 0 bases to trimming and J lost 3 bases, with 6 bases between them. The CDR3 runs 13 residues. Germline CDR1 reads SGHTA; CDR2 reads FQGNSA. Here the CDR3 DNA reads TGTGCCAGCAGCTTAGCACTAGACTACGAGCAGTACTTC. Its translation is CASSLALDYEQYF.

This sequence joins TRBV27 and TRBJ2-2; no clear D gene. V lost 5 bases and J 3 bases, leaving 13 bases between the germline ends. The CDR3 length is 15 residues. The V gene's germline CDR1 is MNHEY and CDR2 SMNVEV (reference sequence). The CDR3 spells CASSPYRDYTGELFF. The CDR3 DNA reads as TGTGCCAGCAGTCCGTACCGAGACTACACCGGGGAGCTGTTTTTT.

The chain has TRBV10-3 and TRBJ2-7; D call uncertain. V was shortened by 6 bases and J by 6 bases, with 9 bases between the two germline ends. This CDR3 is 11 amino acids long. Germline assignment: CDR1 ENHRY and CDR2 SYGVKD. DNA for the CDR3: TGTGCCATCAGCCAAACGGGCGAGCAGTACTTC. Translated: CAISQTGEQYF.